These 27 T cell receptor beta chains were all obtained from the same sample, sequenced in a study of shared clonotypes between healthy human individuals. Profiling relied on immunoSEQ multiplex PCR, and the TCRdb table lists in-frame clones only, not all of them. The table includes some 2.3 million clones, approximately 95% detected once. The specimen was naive CD4+ T cells from PBMCs. Subset of the sample: CD45RA+ positively selected. All receptors derive from a young man in good health. Some clones in this sample may be carry-over from other donors' samples.

The chain has TRBV7-8 and TRBJ2-5; 7 bases fit TRBD2. This CDR3 spans 14 amino acids. Germline V lookup: CDR1 SGHVS, CDR2 FQNEAQ. Trimming took 0 bases from V and 7 from J; bases not matched to a gene: 5. Here the CDR3 DNA reads TGTGCCAGCAGCTTAGCGGGGAGGGCTGGGACCCAGTACTTC. It specifies CASSLAGRAGTQYF.

The genes are TRBV12-5 and TRBJ2-5; D is unresolved. The V and J ends lost 2 bases and 4 bases respectively, with 8 bases between them. The CDR3 sequence is 13 residues long. Germline values: CDR1 LGHNT, CDR2 FRNRAP. CDR3 sequence: CASGLRMGETQYF. CDR3 nucleotide sequence: TGTGCTAGTGGTTTGAGAATGGGAGAGACCCAGTACTTC. Drawing the rest from reference TRBV12-5 and TRBJ2-5, the complete variable domain is DARVTQTPRHKVTEMGQEVTMRCQPILGHNTVFWYRQTMMQGLELLAYFRNRAPLDDSGMPKDRFSAEMPDATLATLKIQPSEPRDSAVYFCASGLRMGETQYFGPGTRLLVL.

The chain is built from TRBV27 and TRBJ1-5; perhaps TRBD1 as D (5 bases). Per germline, CDR1 MNHEY and CDR2 SMNVEV (reference sequence). The ends were cut back, 3 bases at V and 7 bases at J, with 10 bases in the middle. This CDR3 spans 13 amino acids. CDR3: CASSFLGRQPQHF. The CDR3 DNA reads as TGTGCCAGCAGTTTTCTGGGACGGCAGCCCCAGCATTTT.

The chain links TRBV6-5 to TRBJ2-7, with 9 bases that match TRBD1. Germline CDR1 and CDR2: MNHEY and SVGAGI. The CDR3 is 14 residues long. V lost 5 bases, J lost 3 bases, and 5 bases stayed unmatched. The CDR3 bases are TGTGCCAGCAGTACCGGGACAGGGAGCTACGAGCAGTACTTC. Protein sequence: CASSTGTGSYEQYF.

CDR3 amino acids: CAIKGGREGSDEQFF. CDR3 coding DNA: TGTGCCATCAAGGGCGGGAGGGAAGGTAGCGATGAGCAGTTCTTC. The chain has TRBV10-3 and TRBJ2-1, with 9 bases matching TRBD2. This CDR3 has 15 residues. CDR1 and CDR2 (germline): ENHRY, SYGVKD. The J segment lost 8 bases and the V segment lost 7 bases, leaving 12 bases of the junction unmatched.

The gene calls are TRBV7-8 and TRBJ1-2; D not resolved. CDR3 length equals 16 residues. Germline-derived CDR1 and CDR2 are SGHVS and FQNEAQ. Between the trimmed V and J ends, which lost 1 base and 7 bases, there was a span of 19 bases. The CDR3 loop is CASSLEGAAIGLGYTF. CDR3 nucleotides: TGTGCCAGCAGCTTAGAGGGCGCCGCGATCGGTCTTGGCTACACCTTC.

The chain combines TRBV10-3 with TRBJ1-2, with 8 bases matching TRBD1. This CDR3 is 16 amino acids long. Trimming cost V 7 bases and J 6 bases; bases outside gene matches: 16. CDR1 is ENHRY and CDR2 is SYGVKD in the germline V gene. In DNA, the CDR3 is TGTGCCATCAACGTTTATTCCGGGACAGGAGAACATGGCTACACCTTC. Its protein is CAINVYSGTGEHGYTF.

DNA of the CDR3: TGTGCCAGTAGTATTCTAAGTAGTGGCAGATTGAACACTGAAGCTTTCTTT. It codes for CASSILSSGRLNTEAFF. The chain combines TRBV19 with TRBJ1-1; D not certain. This CDR3 region has 17 residues. Trimming shortened V by 3 bases and J by 0 bases, and 17 bases separated the two germline ends. Germline lookup yields CDR1 LNHDA and CDR2 SQIVND (reference sequence).

J is TRBJ2-2 and V is TRBV15, with 8 bases identical to TRBD1. V trimming: 3 bases; J trimming: 5 bases; junction bases outside the gene matches: 5. Germline CDR1 and CDR2: LNHNV and YYDKDF (reference sequence). CDR3 size: 15 residues. The chain's CDR3 is CATSRDRAGTGELFF. DNA of the CDR3: TGTGCCACCAGCAGGGACAGGGCGGGTACCGGGGAGCTGTTTTTT.

This chain connects TRBV25-1 to TRBJ1-5; tentatively, D is TRBD1 (6 bases). The CDR3 runs 13 residues. Germline-derived CDR1 and CDR2 are MGHDK and SYGVNS. Trimming stripped 7 bases from V and 6 bases from J, with 13 bases between. The CDR3: CASKGGGGQPQHF. As DNA, the CDR3 is TGTGCCAGCAAGGGAGGGGGAGGTCAGCCCCAGCATTTT.

With regard to this clone: Additional DNA sequences in this sample encode the identical CDR3. The J gene is TRBJ2-3, the V gene TRBV9; D unresolved. V shed 0 bases and J shed 6 bases, with 8 bases lying between them. Germline-derived CDR1 and CDR2 are SGDLS and YYNGEE. The CDR3 is 13 residues long. CDR3 loop: CASSVAPPDTQYF. CDR3 DNA sequence: TGTGCCAGCAGCGTAGCGCCGCCGGATACGCAGTATTTT.

The chain recombines TRBV7-3 with TRBJ1-1; D unclear. Germline V CDR1 and CDR2: SGHTA, FQGTGA. This CDR3 comprises 12 residues. Trimming pared 2 bases from V and 9 bases from J, leaving 10 bases between. The CDR3 DNA sequence: TGTGCCAGCAGCTTAGTCAGAACCAAAGCTTTCTTT. It is translated as CASSLVRTKAFF.

The genes are TRBV7-8 and TRBJ2-3; TRBD2 matches 10 bases. After removal of 5 bases from V and 1 base from J, the junction contained 3 bases not matched to a gene. The germline V gene has CDR1 SGHVS and CDR2 FQNEAQ. The CDR3 contains 15 residues. This CDR3 is CASSIGLAGTDTQYF. Written as DNA, the CDR3 is TGTGCCAGCAGCATAGGACTAGCGGGCACAGATACGCAGTATTTT.

For this clone: Within the sample, other DNA sequences also encode this same CDR3. CDR3 residues: CASSLRRGYNEQFF. CDR3 nucleotides: TGCGCCAGCAGCTTGAGGAGGGGCTACAATGAGCAGTTCTTC. The V call is TRBV5-1, the J call TRBJ2-1; D possibly corresponds to TRBD2 (6 bases). This CDR3 has 14 amino acids. Between the trimmed V and J ends, which lost 1 base and 3 bases, there was a span of 8 bases. Germline loops: CDR1 SGHRS, CDR2 YFSETQ.

The chain recombines TRBV28 with TRBJ1-4, with TRBD1 identical over 8 bases. The V gene end was trimmed by 6 bases and the J gene end by 8 bases; junction bases not matched to a gene: 5. Germline V lookup: CDR1 MDHEN, CDR2 SYDVKM. The CDR3 length is 13 residues. CDR3 region: CASRDRVREKLFF. In nucleotides, the CDR3 is TGTGCCAGCAGGGACAGGGTTAGGGAAAAACTGTTTTTT.

The gene calls are TRBV28 and TRBJ2-1, with no clear D. The V gene lost 3 bases and the J gene lost 2 bases, with 11 bases spanning the gap. Germline V CDR1 and CDR2: MDHEN, SYDVKM. CDR3 size: 15 residues. This CDR3 is CASSFHRQTYNEQFF. In nucleotides, the CDR3 is TGTGCCAGCAGTTTTCATCGGCAGACCTACAATGAGCAGTTCTTC. The variable domain in full, with the rest retrieved from reference TRBV28 and TRBJ2-1, is DVKVTQSSRYLVKRTGEKVFLECVQDMDHENMFWYRQDPGLGLRLIYFSYDVKMKEKGDIPEGYSVSREKKERFSLILESASTNQTSMYLCASSFHRQTYNEQFFGPGTRLTVL.

The chain couples TRBV10-1 to TRBJ2-2; 15 bases are a match to TRBD2. V was pared by 6 bases and J by 5 bases, with 4 bases of the junction left unmatched. The germline CDR1 and CDR2 sequences are WNHNN and SYGVQD (reference sequence). The CDR3 covers 16 residues. The CDR3 nucleotides are TGCGCCAGCAGCCCCGGACTAGCGGGAGGGACCGGGGAGCTGTTTTTT. Its translation: CASSPGLAGGTGELFF.

CDR3 sequence reads: CASSYDRVDEQYF. The DNA of the CDR3 is TGTGCCAGCAGCTACGACAGGGTGGACGAGCAGTACTTC. The chain uses TRBV5-5 and TRBJ2-7; 7 bases line up with TRBD1. V was clipped by 3 bases and J by 5 bases; unmatched bases: 5. The length of the CDR3 is 13 residues. CDR1 is SGHKS, CDR2 YYEKEE, per germline (reference sequence).

This clone was seen just once. The sample holds other DNA sequences that translate to the same CDR3. The chain couples TRBV10-3 to TRBJ2-7; 7 positions match TRBD1. The germline gives CDR1 ENHRY, CDR2 SYGVKD. Trimming removed 0 bases from V and 3 bases from J; junction bases left unmatched: 5. This CDR3 has 15 residues. The CDR3 loop is CAISESGAGGYEQYF. The CDR3 DNA sequence: TGTGCCATCAGTGAGTCGGGAGCAGGGGGCTACGAGCAGTACTTC.

The chain couples TRBV5-1 to TRBJ2-3; maybe TRBD2 (7 bases). Trimming took 0 bases from V and 0 from J, leaving 14 bases between them. CDR3 length: 17 amino acids. Germline V CDR1 and CDR2: SGHRS, YFSETQ. As DNA, the CDR3 is TGCGCCAGCAGCTTGGAGGCCGGGGGGCAAAGCACAGATACGCAGTATTTT. It codes for CASSLEAGGQSTDTQYF.

The chain joins TRBV7-9 to TRBJ2-2; the match to TRBD1 covers 7 bases. The length of the CDR3 is 16 residues. Germline trimming cut 4 bases from V and 2 bases from J; bases unmatched to any gene: 7. CDR1 and CDR2 from the germline V gene are SEHNR and FQNEAQ (reference sequence). CDR3 bases: TGTGCCAGCAGCTCACGACAGGGTCGAAACACCGGGGAGCTGTTTTTT. It codes for CASSSRQGRNTGELFF.

In its sample, this clone was seen a few times. The chain couples TRBV28 to TRBJ1-1; 7 nucleotides align to TRBD1. The V segment lost 7 bases and the J segment 6 bases; nucleotides outside the gene matches: 11. The germline V gene has CDR1 MDHEN and CDR2 SYDVKM. The CDR3 contains 14 residues. For the CDR3, the DNA is TGTGCCAGCAACCCCCCAGGGGGATTACCTGAAGCTTTCTTT. Its protein product is CASNPPGGLPEAFF.

Here the CDR3 reads CASSFGQENTEAFF. As DNA, the CDR3 is TGTGCCAGCAGCTTCGGACAGGAGAACACTGAAGCTTTCTTT. V gene TRBV5-6 combines with J gene TRBJ1-1, with 7 bases aligning to TRBD1. With V trimmed by 2 bases and J by 1 base, 2 bases remained unmatched. This CDR3 contains 14 residues. Per the germline V gene, CDR1 is SGHDT and CDR2 is YYEEEE.

In the case of this clone: In the same sample, other DNA sequences code for this CDR3. The V call is TRBV9, the J call TRBJ2-3; a possible D gene is TRBD2 (6 bases). Germline CDR1 reads SGDLS; CDR2 reads YYNGEE. CDR3 length equals 16 residues. V was pared by 2 bases and J by 3 bases, with 16 bases between. The CDR3 coding sequence is TGTGCCAGCAGCGTCAGTAGCGGCTTGGGGACAGATACGCAGTATTTT. Its protein is CASSVSSGLGTDTQYF.

The chain carries TRBV7-8 and TRBJ2-2, with TRBD2 matching 9 bases. Germline V gene lookup returns CDR1 SGHVS and CDR2 FQNEAQ. With 5 bases clipped from V and 13 bases from J, the junction kept 14 bases outside the gene matches. This CDR3 region has 15 residues. The DNA of the CDR3 is TGTGCCAGCAGCCCCGGGTCTAGCGGGAAGACTTGGCTGTTTTTT. Protein product: CASSPGSSGKTWLFF.

The chain links TRBV11-1 to TRBJ2-7; D is perhaps TRBD2 (6 bases). The germline V gene encodes CDR1 SGHAT and CDR2 FQDESV (reference sequence). Deletions cut 1 base from V and 2 bases from J, with 18 bases between. The CDR3 is 17 residues long. The CDR3 is CASSLGGLPGFPYEQYF. CDR3 coding DNA: TGTGCCAGCAGCTTAGGGGGACTGCCGGGGTTCCCCTACGAGCAGTACTTC.

This chain links TRBV28 with TRBJ2-1; unclear D gene. V was trimmed by 7 bases and J by 9 bases, leaving 7 bases between them. Per germline, CDR1 MDHEN and CDR2 SYDVKM. The CDR3 length is 10 residues. DNA for the CDR3: TGTGCCAGCATTCACGGTGAGCAGTTCTTC. Translated: CASIHGEQFF.